A selection of T cell receptor beta chains follows, all from one sample in a study of OX40 agonist ivuxolimab in advanced cancers. TCRdb's copy holds only in-frame clones and misses some; the assay was immunoSEQ multiplex PCR. Altogether around 140,000 clones are present, 90% being singletons, with the ten largest covering roughly 1.1%. The source was CD4+ or CD8+ T cells sorted from blood, collected in a trial of the OX40 agonist ivuxolimab. These receptors were obtained from an adult with an advanced solid tumor such as melanoma, head and neck, liver or kidney cancer. The CDR3 runs from the conserved cysteine through the conserved F or W. Each record gives: CDR3 DNA, CDR3 protein, clone size, D gene, J gene, V gene. A D gene is named only where the DNA matches it firmly. Clone size appears in some rows only: once, few, many, or a class for an expanded clone.

CDR3 DNA: TGTGCCAGCAGCTTAGCAGGGAACCTCAATCAGCCCCAGCATTTT
CDR3 protein: CASSLAGNLNQPQHF
clone size: -
D gene: -
J gene: TRBJ1-5
V gene: TRBV7-2

CDR3 DNA: TGTGCCAGCAGCCTAATCCCGGGGAGGGCTGATCTTGGGGCCAACGTCCTGACTTTC
CDR3 protein: CASSLIPGRADLGANVLTF
clone size: -
D gene: TRBD2
J gene: TRBJ2-6
V gene: TRBV27

CDR3 DNA: TGTGCCAGCTCACCACCGCATTCCAGTCAGGGCACTGAAGCTTTCTTT
CDR3 protein: CASSPPHSSQGTEAFF
clone size: once
D gene: -
J gene: TRBJ1-1
V gene: TRBV18

CDR3 DNA: TGTGCCAGCAGTTTAGGGACAGCCACGACGAAGGGGCATTTT
CDR3 protein: CASSLGTATTKGHF
clone size: -
D gene: TRBD1
J gene: TRBJ1-5
V gene: TRBV28

CDR3 DNA: TGTGCCAGCAGAAAAGGGGAGGACACTGAAGCTTTCTTT
CDR3 protein: CASRKGEDTEAFF
clone size: -
D gene: -
J gene: TRBJ1-1
V gene: TRBV11-2

CDR3 DNA: TGTGCCATCAGGGGCTCCGGGGAGCTGTTTTTT
CDR3 protein: CAIRGSGELFF
clone size: few
D gene: -
J gene: TRBJ2-2
V gene: TRBV10-3

CDR3 DNA: TGTGCCAGCAGCTCTGAGGCACTAGCGGGAGTTAATGAGCAGTTCTTC
CDR3 protein: CASSSEALAGVNEQFF
clone size: -
D gene: TRBD2
J gene: TRBJ2-1
V gene: TRBV7-9

CDR3 DNA: TGCAGCGTTGACCGGGACGGCAACACAGATACGCAGTATTTT
CDR3 protein: CSVDRDGNTDTQYF
clone size: -
D gene: -
J gene: TRBJ2-3
V gene: TRBV29-1

CDR3 DNA: TGCGCCAGCAGCTTGTTGGGGGACCCGTTTTGGGAGCAGTACTTC
CDR3 protein: CASSLLGDPFWEQYF
clone size: -
D gene: -
J gene: TRBJ2-7
V gene: TRBV5-1

CDR3 DNA: TGTGCCAGCAGCCAGGACAGGGGTTATTCACCCCTCCACTTT
CDR3 protein: CASSQDRGYSPLHF
clone size: -
D gene: TRBD1
J gene: TRBJ1-6
V gene: TRBV7-2

CDR3 DNA: TGTGCCTGGACCTTAGACAAGGGGGCGCGCACTGAAGCTTTCTTT
CDR3 protein: CAWTLDKGARTEAFF
clone size: -
D gene: TRBD1
J gene: TRBJ1-1
V gene: TRBV30

CDR3 DNA: TGTGCCAGCAGTTATAGCGGGGTCGGCAATGGGAATGAGCAGTTCTTC
CDR3 protein: CASSYSGVGNGNEQFF
clone size: -
D gene: TRBD2
J gene: TRBJ2-1
V gene: TRBV6-6

CDR3 DNA: TGTGCCAGCAGCTTAAGGGAAGTCTCCTACGAGCAGTACTTC
CDR3 protein: CASSLREVSYEQYF
clone size: -
D gene: -
J gene: TRBJ2-7
V gene: TRBV7-9

CDR3 DNA: TGCGCCAGCAGCCGACCCGGGACAGATAATTCACCCCTCCACTTT
CDR3 protein: CASSRPGTDNSPLHF
clone size: once
D gene: TRBD1
J gene: TRBJ1-6
V gene: TRBV5-1

CDR3 DNA: TGTGCCAGCCGGTTACGGGGGCTCTTTAACACTGAAGCTTTCTTT
CDR3 protein: CASRLRGLFNTEAFF
clone size: -
D gene: -
J gene: TRBJ1-1
V gene: TRBV6-5

CDR3 DNA: TGTGCCAGCAGTTTTTCTAGGACAGATACGCAGTATTTT
CDR3 protein: CASSFSRTDTQYF
clone size: once
D gene: -
J gene: TRBJ2-3
V gene: TRBV6-6

CDR3 DNA: TGTGCCAGCAGTTTAAGACTAGCGGGTTCGTGGGAGCAGTTCTTC
CDR3 protein: CASSLRLAGSWEQFF
clone size: -
D gene: TRBD2
J gene: TRBJ2-1
V gene: TRBV27

CDR3 DNA: TGTGCCAGCAGCTTAGCCGGGACGGTCTCTGGAAACACCATATATTTT
CDR3 protein: CASSLAGTVSGNTIYF
clone size: -
D gene: -
J gene: TRBJ1-3
V gene: TRBV7-9

CDR3 DNA: TGTGCCAGTAGTATAGTCTCTGGGGCCAACGTCCTGACTTTC
CDR3 protein: CASSIVSGANVLTF
clone size: -
D gene: -
J gene: TRBJ2-6
V gene: TRBV19

CDR3 DNA: TGTGCCAGCAGTTTAGAACAGGTTTGGCAGCCCCAGCATTTT
CDR3 protein: CASSLEQVWQPQHF
clone size: -
D gene: -
J gene: TRBJ1-5
V gene: TRBV28

CDR3 DNA: TGCGCCAGCAGCTTTTGGGGTCCCACTGAAGCTTTCTTT
CDR3 protein: CASSFWGPTEAFF
clone size: once
D gene: -
J gene: TRBJ1-1
V gene: TRBV5-1